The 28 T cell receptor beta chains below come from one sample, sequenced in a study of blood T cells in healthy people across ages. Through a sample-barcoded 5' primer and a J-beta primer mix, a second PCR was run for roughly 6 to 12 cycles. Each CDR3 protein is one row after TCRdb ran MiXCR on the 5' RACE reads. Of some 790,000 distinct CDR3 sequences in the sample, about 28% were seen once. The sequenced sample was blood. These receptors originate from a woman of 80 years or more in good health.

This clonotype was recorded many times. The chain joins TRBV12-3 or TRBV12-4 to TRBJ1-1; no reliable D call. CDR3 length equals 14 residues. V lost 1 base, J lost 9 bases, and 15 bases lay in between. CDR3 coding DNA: TGTGCCAGCAGTTTAGAGGGCCGCGCCCTGAAAGCTTTCTTT. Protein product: CASSLEGRALKAFF.

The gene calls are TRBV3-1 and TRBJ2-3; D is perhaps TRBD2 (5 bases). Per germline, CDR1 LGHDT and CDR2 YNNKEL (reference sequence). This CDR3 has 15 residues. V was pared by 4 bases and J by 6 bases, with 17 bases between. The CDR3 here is CASSPCGSGVDTQYF. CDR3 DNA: TGTGCCAGCAGCCCATGCGGGTCCGGCGTGGATACGCAGTATTTT.

CDR3 protein: CSAQGKQGAGEWYEQYF. The CDR3 bases are TGCAGTGCTCAAGGAAAACAAGGGGCGGGAGAGTGGTACGAGCAGTACTTC. The V and J genes are TRBV20-1 and TRBJ2-7, with TRBD2 matching over 7 bases. The V gene's germline CDR1 is DFQATT and CDR2 SNEGSKA (reference sequence). This CDR3 has 17 residues. V dropped 5 bases and J dropped 4; count of bases not matched to a gene: 20.

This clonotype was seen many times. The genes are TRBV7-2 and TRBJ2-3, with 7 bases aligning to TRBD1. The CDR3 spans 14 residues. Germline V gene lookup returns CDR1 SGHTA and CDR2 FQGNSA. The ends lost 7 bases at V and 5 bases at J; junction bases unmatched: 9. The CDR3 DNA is TGTGCCAGCAAGCCGCGACAGGGAATAGATACGCAGTATTTT. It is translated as CASKPRQGIDTQYF. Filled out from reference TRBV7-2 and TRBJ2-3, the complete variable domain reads GAGVSQSPSNKVTEKGKDVELRCDPISGHTALYWYRQSLGQGLEFLIYFQGNSAPDKSGLPSDRFSAERTGGSVSTLTIQRTQQEDSAVYLCASKPRQGIDTQYFGPGTRLTVL.

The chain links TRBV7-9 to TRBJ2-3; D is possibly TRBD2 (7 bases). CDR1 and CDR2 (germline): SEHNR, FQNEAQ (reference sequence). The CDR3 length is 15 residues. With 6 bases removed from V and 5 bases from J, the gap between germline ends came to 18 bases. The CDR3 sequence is CASSLGGALGDTQYF. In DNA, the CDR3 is TGTGCCAGCAGTCTAGGGGGGGCACTAGGAGATACGCAGTATTTT. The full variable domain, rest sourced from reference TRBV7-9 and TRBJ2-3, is DTGVSQNPRHKITKRGQNVTFRCDPISEHNRLYWYRQTLGQGPEFLTYFQNEAQLEKSRLLSDRFSAERPKGSFSTLEIQRTEQGDSAMYLCASSLGGALGDTQYFGPGTRLTVL.

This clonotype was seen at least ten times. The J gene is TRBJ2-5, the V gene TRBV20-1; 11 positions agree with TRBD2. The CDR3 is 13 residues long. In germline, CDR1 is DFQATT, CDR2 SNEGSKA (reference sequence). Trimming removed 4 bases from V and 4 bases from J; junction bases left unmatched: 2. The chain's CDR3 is CSATGTSGETQYF. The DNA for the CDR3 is TGCAGTGCTACTGGGACTAGCGGAGAGACCCAGTACTTC.

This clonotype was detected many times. DNA for the CDR3: TGCGCCAGCAGCTTTGACAGGGGGCTAAATTCACCCCTCCACTTT. Encoded protein: CASSFDRGLNSPLHF. This sequence joins TRBV5-1 and TRBJ1-6; 10 positions match TRBD1. CDR1 and CDR2 from the germline V gene are SGHRS and YFSETQ. The V gene end was trimmed by 2 bases and the J gene end by 7 bases; junction bases not matched to a gene: 3. The CDR3 is 15 residues long.

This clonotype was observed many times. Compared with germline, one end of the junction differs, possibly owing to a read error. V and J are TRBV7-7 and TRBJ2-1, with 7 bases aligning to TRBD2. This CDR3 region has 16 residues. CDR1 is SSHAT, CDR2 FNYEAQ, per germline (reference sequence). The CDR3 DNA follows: TGTGCTAGCAGCTCCCTTTGGAGCGGGGAGGACAATGAGCAGTTCTTC. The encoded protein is CASSSLWSGEDNEQFF.

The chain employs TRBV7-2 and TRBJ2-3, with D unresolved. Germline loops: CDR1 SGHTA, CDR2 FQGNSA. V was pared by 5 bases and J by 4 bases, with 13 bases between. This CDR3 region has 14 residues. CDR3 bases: TGTGCCAGCAGCCTCGCCACGGTTTCAGATACGCAGTATTTT. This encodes CASSLATVSDTQYF. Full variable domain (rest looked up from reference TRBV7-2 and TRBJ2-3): GAGVSQSPSNKVTEKGKDVELRCDPISGHTALYWYRQSLGQGLEFLIYFQGNSAPDKSGLPSDRFSAERTGGSVSTLTIQRTQQEDSAVYLCASSLATVSDTQYFGPGTRLTVL.

CDR3: CASSQGRLHTDTQYF. The CDR3 coding sequence is TGTGCCAGCAGCCAAGGGAGGCTACACACAGATACGCAGTATTTT. The chain uses TRBV3-1 and TRBJ2-3; tentative D call: TRBD2 (5 bases). Germline lookup yields CDR1 LGHDT and CDR2 YNNKEL (reference sequence). V was cut by 1 base and J by 2 bases, with 10 bases left in between. The CDR3 is made up of 15 amino acids.

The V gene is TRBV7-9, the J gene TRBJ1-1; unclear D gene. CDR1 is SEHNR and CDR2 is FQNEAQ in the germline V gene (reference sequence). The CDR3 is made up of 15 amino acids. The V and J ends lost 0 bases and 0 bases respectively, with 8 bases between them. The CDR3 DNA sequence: TGTGCCAGCAGCTTAGCTGAAGTCATGAACACTGAAGCTTTCTTT. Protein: CASSLAEVMNTEAFF.

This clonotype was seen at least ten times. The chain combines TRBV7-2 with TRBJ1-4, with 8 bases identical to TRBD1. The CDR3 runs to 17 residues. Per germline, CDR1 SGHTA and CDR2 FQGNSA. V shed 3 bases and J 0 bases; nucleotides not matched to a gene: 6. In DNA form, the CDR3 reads TGTGCCAGCAGCTTGGCAGGGGGCGCGGCAACTAATGAAAAACTGTTTTTT. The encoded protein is CASSLAGGAATNEKLFF.

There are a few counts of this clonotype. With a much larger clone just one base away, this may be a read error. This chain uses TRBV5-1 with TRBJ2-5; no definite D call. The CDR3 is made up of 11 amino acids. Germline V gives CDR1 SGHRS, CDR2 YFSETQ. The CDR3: CASSLKEAQYF. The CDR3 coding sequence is TGCGCCAGCAGCTTGAAAGAGGCCCAGTACTTC. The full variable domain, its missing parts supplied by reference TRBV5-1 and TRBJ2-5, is KAGVTQTPRYLIKTRGQQVTLSCSPISGHRSVSWYQQTPGQGLQFLFEYFSETQRNKGNFPGRFSGRQFSNSRSEMNVSTLELGDSALYLCASSLKEAQYFGPGTRLLVL.

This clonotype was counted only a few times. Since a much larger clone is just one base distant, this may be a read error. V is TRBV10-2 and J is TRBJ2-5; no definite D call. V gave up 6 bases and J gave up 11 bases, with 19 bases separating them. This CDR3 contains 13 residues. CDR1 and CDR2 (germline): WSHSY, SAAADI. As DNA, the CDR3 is TGCGCCAGCAGGGCGGACGGCTACAATGAGCAGTACTTC. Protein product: CASRADGYNEQYF.

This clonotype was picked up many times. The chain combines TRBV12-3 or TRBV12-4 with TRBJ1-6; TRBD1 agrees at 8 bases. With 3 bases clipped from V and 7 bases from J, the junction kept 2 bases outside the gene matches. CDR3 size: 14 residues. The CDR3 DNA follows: TGTGCCAGCAGTTTTCGGACAGGGAATTCACCCCTCCACTTT. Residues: CASSFRTGNSPLHF.

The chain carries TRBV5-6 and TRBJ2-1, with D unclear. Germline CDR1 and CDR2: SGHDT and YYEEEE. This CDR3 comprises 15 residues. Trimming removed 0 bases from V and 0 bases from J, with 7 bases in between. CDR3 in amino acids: CASSLVSSSYNEQFF. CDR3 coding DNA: TGTGCCAGCAGCTTGGTTAGCAGCTCCTACAATGAGCAGTTCTTC.

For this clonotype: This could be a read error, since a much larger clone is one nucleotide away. The CDR3 DNA is TGTGCCAGCAGTTTAAGGGGTCGGGACACCGGGGGGCTGTTTTTT. Encoded protein: CASSLRGRDTGGLFF. V gene TRBV12-3 or TRBV12-4 combines with J gene TRBJ2-2; D could derive from TRBD1 or TRBD2 (6 bases each). The CDR3 has 15 residues.

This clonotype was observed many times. CDR3 sequence (DNA): TGTGCCAGTAGTATAACCGGGACAGTCTACGAGCAGTACTTC. It specifies CASSITGTVYEQYF. The V call is TRBV19, the J call TRBJ2-7; 7 nucleotides align to TRBD1. The CDR3 is made up of 14 amino acids. Trimming removed 2 bases from V and 3 bases from J; junction bases left unmatched: 4. CDR1 and CDR2 (germline): LNHDA, SQIVND (reference sequence).

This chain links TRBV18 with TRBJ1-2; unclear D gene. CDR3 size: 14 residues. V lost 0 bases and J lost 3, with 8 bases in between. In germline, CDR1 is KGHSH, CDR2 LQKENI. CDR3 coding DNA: TGTGCCAGCTCACCACCGGAGGATTACTATGGCTACACCTTC. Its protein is CASSPPEDYYGYTF.

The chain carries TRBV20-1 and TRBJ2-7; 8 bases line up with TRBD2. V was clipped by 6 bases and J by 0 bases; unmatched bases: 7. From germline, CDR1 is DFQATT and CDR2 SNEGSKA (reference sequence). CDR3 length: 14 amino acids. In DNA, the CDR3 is TGCAGTGCCTCGAGCGGGGGTTACTCCTACGAGCAGTACTTC. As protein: CSASSGGYSYEQYF.

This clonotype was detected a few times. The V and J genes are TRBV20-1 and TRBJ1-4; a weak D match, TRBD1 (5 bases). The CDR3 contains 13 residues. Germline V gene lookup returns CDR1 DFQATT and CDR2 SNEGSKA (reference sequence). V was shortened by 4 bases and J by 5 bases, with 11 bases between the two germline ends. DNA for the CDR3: TGCAGTGCTATCCCGGGGGAGAATGAAAAACTGTTTTTT. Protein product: CSAIPGENEKLFF.

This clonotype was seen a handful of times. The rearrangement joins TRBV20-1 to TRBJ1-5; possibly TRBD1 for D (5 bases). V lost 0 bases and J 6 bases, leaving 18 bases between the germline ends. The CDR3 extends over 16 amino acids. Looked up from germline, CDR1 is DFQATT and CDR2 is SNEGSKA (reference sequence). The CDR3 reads CSARDREGLGGQPQHF. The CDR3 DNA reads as TGCAGTGCTAGAGACAGGGAAGGCCTGGGCGGTCAGCCCCAGCATTTT.

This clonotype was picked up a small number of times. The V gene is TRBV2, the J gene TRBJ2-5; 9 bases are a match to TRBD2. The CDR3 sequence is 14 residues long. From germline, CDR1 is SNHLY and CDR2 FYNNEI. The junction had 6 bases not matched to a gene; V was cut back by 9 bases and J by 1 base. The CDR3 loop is CASGRGGTQETQYF. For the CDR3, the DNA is TGTGCCAGTGGGCGGGGGGGGACCCAAGAGACCCAGTACTTC.

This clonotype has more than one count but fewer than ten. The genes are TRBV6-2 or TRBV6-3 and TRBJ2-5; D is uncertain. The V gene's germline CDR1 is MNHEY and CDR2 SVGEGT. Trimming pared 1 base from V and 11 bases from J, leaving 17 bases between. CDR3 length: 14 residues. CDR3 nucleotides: TGTGCCAGCAGTTACTTGGGCCTACAAAATGAGCAGTACTTC. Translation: CASSYLGLQNEQYF.

The CDR3 DNA sequence: TGTGCCAGCAGCTTAGATCCCAGGGTAGCTTTCTTT. The encoded protein is CASSLDPRVAFF. The V gene is TRBV11-2, the J gene TRBJ1-1; D is perhaps TRBD1 (5 bases). The V gene lost 0 bases and the J gene lost 10 bases, with 9 bases spanning the gap. The CDR3 length is 12 residues. Germline V gene lookup returns CDR1 SGHAT and CDR2 FQNNGV.

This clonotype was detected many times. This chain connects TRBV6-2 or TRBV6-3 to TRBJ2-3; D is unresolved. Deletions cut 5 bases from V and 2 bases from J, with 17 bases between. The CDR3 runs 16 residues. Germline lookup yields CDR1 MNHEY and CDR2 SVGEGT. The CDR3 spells CASSTPRRYSTDTQYF. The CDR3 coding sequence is TGTGCCAGCAGTACCCCTAGGCGGTACTCCACAGATACGCAGTATTTT.

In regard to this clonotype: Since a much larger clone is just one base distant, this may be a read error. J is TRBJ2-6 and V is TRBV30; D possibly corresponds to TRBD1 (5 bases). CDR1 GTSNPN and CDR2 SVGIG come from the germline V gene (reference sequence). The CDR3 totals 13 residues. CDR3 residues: CASDSSGANVRTF. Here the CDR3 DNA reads TGTGCCTCCGATTCTTCTGGGGCCAACGTCCGGACTTTC.

CDR3 sequence (DNA): TGCGCCAGCAGCAAGGACAGGAACACCGGGGAGCTGTTTTTT. Its translation is CASSKDRNTGELFF. The V call is TRBV4-3, the J call TRBJ2-2; TRBD1 might be the D (6 bases). Germline CDR1 LGHNA, CDR2 YSLEER. The CDR3 extends over 14 amino acids. Trimming took off 5 bases at V and 1 base at J, with 8 bases between the two ends.